This TCR beta chain was captured by sequencing in a study of blood T cell repertoires in COVID-19. Study as a whole: Sites in the United States, Italy and Spain provided acute and convalescent COVID-19 samples. Sources were T cells, B-cell-depleted T cells, or PBMCs; the material itself was cDNA or gDNA.

The CDR3 totals 15 residues. Germline CDR1 is MNHEY and CDR2 is SVGAGI. Trimming took 3 bases from V and 5 from J, leaving 16 bases between them. Per the authors' pipeline: Counts of nucleated cells, estimated from reference gene primer amplification, were obtained. This table comes from immunoSEQ multiplex PCR, and its TCRdb copy is limited to in-frame clones, with some not included. From that table come the V and J calls and clone size; the DNA was used to work out D and trimming. The sample has about 100,000 clones; around 90% are singletons. This clone was observed a single time. This chain links TRBV6-5 with TRBJ1-1, with a possible D match to TRBD1 (5 bases). Sequenced input: peripheral blood. This TCR was sampled from a woman aged 55-75 years with acute or convalescent COVID-19. The DNA for the CDR3 is TGTGCCAGCAGTTATCAGGGAACCTTCCGGACTGAAGCTTTCTTT. It is translated as CASSYQGTFRTEAFF.